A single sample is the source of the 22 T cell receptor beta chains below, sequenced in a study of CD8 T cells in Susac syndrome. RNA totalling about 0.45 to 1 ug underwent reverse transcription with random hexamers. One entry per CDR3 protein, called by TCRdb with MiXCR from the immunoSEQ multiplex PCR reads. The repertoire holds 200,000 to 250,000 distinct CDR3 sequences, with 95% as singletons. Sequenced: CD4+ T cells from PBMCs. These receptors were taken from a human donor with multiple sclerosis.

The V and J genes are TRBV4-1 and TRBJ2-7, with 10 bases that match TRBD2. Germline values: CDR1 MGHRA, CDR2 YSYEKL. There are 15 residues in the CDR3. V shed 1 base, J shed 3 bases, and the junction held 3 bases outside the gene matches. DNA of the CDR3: TGCGCCAGCAGCCAAGGGGGACTAGCGTACTACGAGCAGTACTTC. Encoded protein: CASSQGGLAYYEQYF.

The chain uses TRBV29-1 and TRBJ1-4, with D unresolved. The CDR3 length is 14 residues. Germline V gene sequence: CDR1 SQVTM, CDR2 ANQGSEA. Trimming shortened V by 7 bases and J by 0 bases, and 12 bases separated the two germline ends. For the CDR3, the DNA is TGCAGCGCCACTCGGCCGGCAACTAATGAAAAACTGTTTTTT. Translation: CSATRPATNEKLFF.

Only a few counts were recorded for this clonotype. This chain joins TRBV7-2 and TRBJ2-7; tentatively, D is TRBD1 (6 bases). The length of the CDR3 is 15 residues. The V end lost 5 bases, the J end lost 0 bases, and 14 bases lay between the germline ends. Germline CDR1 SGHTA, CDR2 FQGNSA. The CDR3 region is CASSPSPTGSYEQYF. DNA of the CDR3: TGTGCCAGCAGCCCCAGCCCGACAGGCTCCTACGAGCAGTACTTC.

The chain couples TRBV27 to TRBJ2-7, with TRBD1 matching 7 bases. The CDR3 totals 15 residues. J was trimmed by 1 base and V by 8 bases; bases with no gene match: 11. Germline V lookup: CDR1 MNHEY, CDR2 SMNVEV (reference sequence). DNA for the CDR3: TGTGCCAGCTCCTCCCTTGACAGGGTTTCCTACGAGCAGTACTTC. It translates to CASSSLDRVSYEQYF.

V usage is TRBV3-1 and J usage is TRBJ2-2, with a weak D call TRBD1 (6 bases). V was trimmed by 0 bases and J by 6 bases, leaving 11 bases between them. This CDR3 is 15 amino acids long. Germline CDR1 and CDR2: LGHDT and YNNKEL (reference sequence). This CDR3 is CASSQDQQGSGELFF. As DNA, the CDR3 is TGTGCCAGCAGCCAAGACCAGCAGGGGTCCGGGGAGCTGTTTTTT.

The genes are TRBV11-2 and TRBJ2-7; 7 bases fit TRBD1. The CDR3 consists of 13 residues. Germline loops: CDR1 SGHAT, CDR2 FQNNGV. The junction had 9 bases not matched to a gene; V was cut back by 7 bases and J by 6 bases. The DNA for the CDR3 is TGTGCCAGCAACCTACTCACAGGGGCCGAGCAGTACTTC. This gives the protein CASNLLTGAEQYF.

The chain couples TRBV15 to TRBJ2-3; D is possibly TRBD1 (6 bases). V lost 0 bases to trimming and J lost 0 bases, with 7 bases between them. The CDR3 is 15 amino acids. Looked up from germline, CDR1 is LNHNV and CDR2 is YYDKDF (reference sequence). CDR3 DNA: TGTGCCACCAGCAGAGATGGGGGCAGCACAGATACGCAGTATTTT. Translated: CATSRDGGSTDTQYF.

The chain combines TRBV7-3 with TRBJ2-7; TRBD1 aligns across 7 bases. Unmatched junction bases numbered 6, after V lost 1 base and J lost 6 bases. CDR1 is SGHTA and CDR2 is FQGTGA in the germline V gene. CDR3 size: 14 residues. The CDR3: CASSLNRGGSEQYF. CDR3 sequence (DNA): TGTGCCAGCAGCTTAAACAGGGGTGGGTCCGAGCAGTACTTC.

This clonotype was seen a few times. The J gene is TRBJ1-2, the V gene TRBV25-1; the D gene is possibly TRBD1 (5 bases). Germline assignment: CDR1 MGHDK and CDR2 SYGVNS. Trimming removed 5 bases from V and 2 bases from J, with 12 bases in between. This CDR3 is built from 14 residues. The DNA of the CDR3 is TGTGCCAGCAGTCAGGGCACTGTGAACTATGGCTACACCTTC. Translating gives CASSQGTVNYGYTF.

DNA of the CDR3: TGCAGTGCTTGGGACAGGGTCGGTGGCTACACCTTC. It translates to CSAWDRVGGYTF. V usage is TRBV20-1 and J usage is TRBJ1-2; 9 nucleotides align to TRBD1. The germline CDR1 and CDR2 sequences are DFQATT and SNEGSKA (reference sequence). The length of the CDR3 is 12 residues. J gave up 7 bases and V 5 bases, and 5 bases lay outside the gene matches.

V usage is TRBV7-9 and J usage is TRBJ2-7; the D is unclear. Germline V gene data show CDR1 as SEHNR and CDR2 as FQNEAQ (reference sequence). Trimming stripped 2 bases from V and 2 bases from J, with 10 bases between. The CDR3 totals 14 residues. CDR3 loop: CASSLSASTYEQYF. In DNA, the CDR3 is TGTGCCAGCAGCTTAAGCGCCAGTACCTACGAGCAGTACTTC.

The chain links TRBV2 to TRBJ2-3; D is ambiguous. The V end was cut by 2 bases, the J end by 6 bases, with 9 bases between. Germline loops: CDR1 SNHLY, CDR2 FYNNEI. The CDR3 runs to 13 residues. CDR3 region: CASSELLADTQYF. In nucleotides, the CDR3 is TGTGCCAGCAGTGAACTTCTGGCTGATACGCAGTATTTT.

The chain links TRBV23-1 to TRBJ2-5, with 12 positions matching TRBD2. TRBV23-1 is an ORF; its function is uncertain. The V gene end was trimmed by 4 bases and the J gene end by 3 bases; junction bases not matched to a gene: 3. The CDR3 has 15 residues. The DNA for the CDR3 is TGCGCCAGCAGTCCAGCTAGCGGGGGGGAAGAGACCCAGTACTTC. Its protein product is CASSPASGGEETQYF.

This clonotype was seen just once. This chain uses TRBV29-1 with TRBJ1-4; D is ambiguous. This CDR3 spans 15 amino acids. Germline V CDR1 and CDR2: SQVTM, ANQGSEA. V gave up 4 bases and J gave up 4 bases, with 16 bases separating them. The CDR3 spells CSVGPVRGVNEKLFF. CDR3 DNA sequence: TGCAGCGTTGGGCCAGTGCGGGGAGTTAATGAAAAACTGTTTTTT.

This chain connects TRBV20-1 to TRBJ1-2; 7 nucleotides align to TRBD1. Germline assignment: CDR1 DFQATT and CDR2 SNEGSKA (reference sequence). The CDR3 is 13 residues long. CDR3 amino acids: CSATDRVNYGYTF. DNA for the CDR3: TGCAGCGCAACCGACAGGGTCAACTATGGCTACACCTTC.

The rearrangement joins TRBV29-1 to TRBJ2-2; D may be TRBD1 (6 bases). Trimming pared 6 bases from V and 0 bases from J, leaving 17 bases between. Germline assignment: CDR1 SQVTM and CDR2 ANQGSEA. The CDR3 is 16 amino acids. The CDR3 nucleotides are TGCAGCGTCACCCCCAAGGGGACAACGAACACCGGGGAGCTGTTTTTT. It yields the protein CSVTPKGTTNTGELFF.

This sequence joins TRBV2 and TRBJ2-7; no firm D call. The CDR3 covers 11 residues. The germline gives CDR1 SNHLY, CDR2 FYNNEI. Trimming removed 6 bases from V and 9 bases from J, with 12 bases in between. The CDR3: CASRSGSTQYF. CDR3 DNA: TGTGCCAGCAGGTCCGGGTCCACGCAGTACTTC.

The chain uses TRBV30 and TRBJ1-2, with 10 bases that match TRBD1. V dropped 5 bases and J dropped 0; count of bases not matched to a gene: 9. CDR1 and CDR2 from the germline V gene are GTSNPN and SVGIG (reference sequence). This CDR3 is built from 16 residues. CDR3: CAWGAAGQGANYGYTF. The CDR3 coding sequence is TGTGCCTGGGGGGCGGCCGGACAGGGGGCTAACTATGGCTACACCTTC.

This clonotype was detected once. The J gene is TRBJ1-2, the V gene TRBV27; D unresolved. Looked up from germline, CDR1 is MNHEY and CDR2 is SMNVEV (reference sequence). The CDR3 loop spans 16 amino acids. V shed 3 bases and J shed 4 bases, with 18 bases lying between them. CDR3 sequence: CASSFRRTALIYGYTF. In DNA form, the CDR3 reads TGTGCCAGCAGTTTTCGTCGAACAGCCCTCATCTATGGCTACACCTTC.

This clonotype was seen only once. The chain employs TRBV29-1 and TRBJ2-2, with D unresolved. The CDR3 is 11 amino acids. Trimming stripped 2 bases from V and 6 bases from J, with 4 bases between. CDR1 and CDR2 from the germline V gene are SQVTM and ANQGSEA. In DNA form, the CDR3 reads TGCAGCGTTGAACTCCCCGGGGAGCTGTTTTTT. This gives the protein CSVELPGELFF.

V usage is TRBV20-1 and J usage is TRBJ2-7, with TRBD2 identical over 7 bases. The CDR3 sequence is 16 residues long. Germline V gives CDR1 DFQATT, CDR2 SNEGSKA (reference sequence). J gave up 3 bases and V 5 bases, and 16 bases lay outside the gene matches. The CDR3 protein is CSALPGGTPLGYEQYF. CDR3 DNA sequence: TGCAGTGCTCTCCCGGGAGGCACTCCCTTGGGCTACGAGCAGTACTTC.

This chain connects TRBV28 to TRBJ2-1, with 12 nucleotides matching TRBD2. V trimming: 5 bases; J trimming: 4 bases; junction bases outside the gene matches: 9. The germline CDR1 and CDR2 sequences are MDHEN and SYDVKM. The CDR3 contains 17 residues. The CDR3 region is CASSPGTSGFLYNEQFF. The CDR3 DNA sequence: TGTGCCAGCAGTCCCGGGACTAGCGGGTTCCTATACAATGAGCAGTTCTTC.